These 9 T cell receptor beta chains were sequenced from one sample in a study of somatic mutations in cytotoxic T cells in rheumatoid arthritis. TCRdb's table, derived via immunoSEQ multiplex PCR, lists solely in-frame clones and lacks some. The sample has tens of thousands of clones; roughly four fifths are singletons. The sample comprised CD8+ T cells sorted from blood. The receptors were sampled from a man aged 40-55 years in good health.

The rearrangement links TRBV27 to TRBJ2-5, with TRBD1 matching over 9 bases. The CDR3 has 15 amino acids. Germline V gene sequence: CDR1 MNHEY, CDR2 SMNVEV (reference sequence). The V gene end was trimmed by 5 bases and the J gene end by 7 bases; junction bases not matched to a gene: 11. CDR3 sequence (DNA): TGTGCCAGCAGTCCCCTAGGACAGGGGCGAGGGACCCAGTACTTC. Residues: CASSPLGQGRGTQYF.

This sequence joins TRBV4-1 and TRBJ1-1, with D possibly TRBD1 on 6 matching bases. Germline CDR1 and CDR2: MGHRA and YSYEKL. V was trimmed by 5 bases and J by 4 bases, leaving 14 bases between them. This CDR3 has 14 amino acids. The CDR3 reads CASSERQGTTEAFF. For the CDR3, the DNA is TGCGCCAGCAGCGAACGCCAGGGGACCACTGAAGCTTTCTTT.

This chain connects TRBV19 to TRBJ1-1; D is uncertain. V was trimmed by 1 base and J by 7 bases, leaving 16 bases between them. Germline lookup yields CDR1 LNHDA and CDR2 SQIVND (reference sequence). CDR3 length: 15 residues. CDR3 sequence reads: CASSIAANGLDEAFF. The CDR3, as DNA: TGTGCCAGTAGTATAGCGGCCAACGGCCTCGATGAAGCTTTCTTT. Full variable domain (outside the CDR3, taken from reference TRBV19 and TRBJ1-1): DGGITQSPKYLFRKEGQNVTLSCEQNLNHDAMYWYRQDPGQGLRLIYYSQIVNDFQKGDIAEGYSVSREKKESFPLTVTSAQKNPTAFYLCASSIAANGLDEAFFGQGTRLTVV.

The rearrangement uses TRBV27 and TRBJ2-1; no firm D call. CDR1 is MNHEY and CDR2 is SMNVEV in the germline V gene (reference sequence). CDR3 size: 11 residues. V dropped 3 bases and J dropped 6 bases, with 3 bases sitting between them. The CDR3 DNA is TGTGCCAGCAGTTTTTTCAATGAGCAGTTCTTC. Translation gives CASSFFNEQFF.

The chain has TRBV2 and TRBJ2-7, with D possibly TRBD1 on 6 matching bases. The V end was cut by 6 bases, the J end by 7 bases, with 19 bases between. Germline loops: CDR1 SNHLY, CDR2 FYNNEI. This CDR3 contains 14 residues. CDR3 sequence: CASRGEGTPWEQYF. Written as DNA, the CDR3 is TGTGCCAGCAGAGGGGAAGGGACACCCTGGGAGCAGTACTTC.

The rearrangement links TRBV7-9 to TRBJ2-7; 8 positions agree with TRBD1. The CDR3 totals 14 residues. CDR1 and CDR2 (germline): SEHNR, FQNEAQ (reference sequence). The V and J ends lost 1 base and 5 bases, in that order; junction bases with no gene match: 4. The DNA for the CDR3 is TGTGCCAGCAGCTTAGAGGACAGGGTCCACGAGCAGTACTTC. This encodes CASSLEDRVHEQYF.

About this clone itself: The same CDR3 also results from other DNA sequences found in this sample. V usage is TRBV30 and J usage is TRBJ2-7; D is perhaps TRBD2 (5 bases). This CDR3 is 12 amino acids long. V was clipped by 0 bases and J by 4 bases, with 7 bases between them. Germline V gene sequence: CDR1 GTSNPN, CDR2 SVGIG (reference sequence). The CDR3 region is CAWSVRGYEQYF. CDR3 sequence (DNA): TGTGCCTGGAGTGTACGGGGATACGAGCAGTACTTC.

V and J are TRBV7-6 and TRBJ1-2; D gene unclear. The CDR3 spans 13 residues. The germline V and J ends were trimmed by 1 base and 3 bases, with 6 bases remaining between them. Germline CDR1 SGHVS, CDR2 FNYEAQ. The CDR3 bases are TGTGCCAGCAGCTTAGGACCGGACTATGGCTACACCTTC. Translating it yields CASSLGPDYGYTF.

CDR3 in amino acids: CASSITGGPSYEQYF. In nucleotides, the CDR3 is TGTGCCAGCAGTATCACAGGGGGACCCTCCTACGAGCAGTACTTC. The rearrangement uses TRBV5-8 and TRBJ2-7; 8 nucleotides match TRBD1. There are 15 residues in the CDR3. CDR1 is SGHTS and CDR2 is YDEGEE in the germline V gene. V dropped 5 bases and J dropped 0; count of bases not matched to a gene: 7.